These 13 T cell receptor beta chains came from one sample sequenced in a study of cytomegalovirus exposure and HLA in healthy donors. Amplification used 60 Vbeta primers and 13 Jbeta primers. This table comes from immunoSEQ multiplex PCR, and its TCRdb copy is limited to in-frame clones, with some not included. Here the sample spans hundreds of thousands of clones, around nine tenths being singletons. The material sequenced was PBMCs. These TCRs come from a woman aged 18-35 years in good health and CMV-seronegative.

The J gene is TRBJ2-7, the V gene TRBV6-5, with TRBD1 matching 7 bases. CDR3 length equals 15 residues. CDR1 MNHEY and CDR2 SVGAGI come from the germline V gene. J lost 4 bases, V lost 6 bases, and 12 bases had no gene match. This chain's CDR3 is CASSPLQGGAYEQYF. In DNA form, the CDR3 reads TGTGCCAGCAGCCCCCTTCAAGGGGGCGCGTACGAGCAGTACTTC.

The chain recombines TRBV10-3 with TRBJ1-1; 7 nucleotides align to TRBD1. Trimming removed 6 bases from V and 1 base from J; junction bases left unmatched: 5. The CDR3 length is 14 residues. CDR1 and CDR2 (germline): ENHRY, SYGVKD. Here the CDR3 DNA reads TGTGCCATCAGCCCGGGACAGAGGAACACTGAAGCTTTCTTT. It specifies CAISPGQRNTEAFF.

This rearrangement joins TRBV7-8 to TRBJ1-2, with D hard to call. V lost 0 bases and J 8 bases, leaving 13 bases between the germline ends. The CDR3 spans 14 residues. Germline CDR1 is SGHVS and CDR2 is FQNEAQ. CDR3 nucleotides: TGTGCCAGCAGCTTAGCCTGGCCCTCTAGGGGCTACACCTTC. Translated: CASSLAWPSRGYTF.

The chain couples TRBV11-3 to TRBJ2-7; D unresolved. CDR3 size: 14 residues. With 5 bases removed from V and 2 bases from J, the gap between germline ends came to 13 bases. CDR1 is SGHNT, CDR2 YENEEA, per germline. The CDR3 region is CASSPNTVAYEQYF. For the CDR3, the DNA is TGTGCCAGCAGCCCGAACACAGTTGCCTACGAGCAGTACTTC.

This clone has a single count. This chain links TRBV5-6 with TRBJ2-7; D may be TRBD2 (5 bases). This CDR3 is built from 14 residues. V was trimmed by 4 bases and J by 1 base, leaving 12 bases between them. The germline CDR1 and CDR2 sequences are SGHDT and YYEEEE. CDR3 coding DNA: TGTGCCAGCAGCGGACCTAGCAGTTCCTACGAGCAGTACTTC. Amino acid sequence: CASSGPSSSYEQYF.

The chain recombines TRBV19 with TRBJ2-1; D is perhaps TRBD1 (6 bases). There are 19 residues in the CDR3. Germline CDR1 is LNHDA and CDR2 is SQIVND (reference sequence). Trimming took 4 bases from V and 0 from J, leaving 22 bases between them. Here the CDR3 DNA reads TGTGCCAGTAGTACTCCGCCTTTATTAACAGGGAGCTCCTACAATGAGCAGTTCTTC. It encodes CASSTPPLLTGSSYNEQFF.

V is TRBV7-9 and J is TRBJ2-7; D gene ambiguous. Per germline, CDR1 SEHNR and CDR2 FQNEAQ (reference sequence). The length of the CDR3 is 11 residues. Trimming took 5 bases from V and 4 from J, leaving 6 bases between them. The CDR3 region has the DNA TGTGCCAGCAGCCCCCTTTACGAGCAGTACTTC. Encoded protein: CASSPLYEQYF.

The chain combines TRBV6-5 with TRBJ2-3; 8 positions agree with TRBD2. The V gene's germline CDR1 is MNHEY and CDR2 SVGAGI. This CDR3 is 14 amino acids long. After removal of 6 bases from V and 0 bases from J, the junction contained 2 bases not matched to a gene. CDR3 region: CASSPSGSTDTQYF. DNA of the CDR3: TGTGCCAGCAGCCCTAGCGGGAGCACAGATACGCAGTATTTT.

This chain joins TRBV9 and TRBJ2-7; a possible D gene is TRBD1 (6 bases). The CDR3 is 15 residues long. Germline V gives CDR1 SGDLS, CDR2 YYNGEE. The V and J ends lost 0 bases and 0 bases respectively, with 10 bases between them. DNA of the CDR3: TGTGCCAGCAGCGTAGGCAGGGGCCCCTCCTACGAGCAGTACTTC. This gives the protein CASSVGRGPSYEQYF.

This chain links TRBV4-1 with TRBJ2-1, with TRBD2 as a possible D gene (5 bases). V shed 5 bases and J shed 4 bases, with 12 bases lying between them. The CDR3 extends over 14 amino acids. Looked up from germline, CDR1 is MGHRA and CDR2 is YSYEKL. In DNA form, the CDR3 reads TGCGCCAGCAGCGACCGGGATTATTACAATGAGCAGTTCTTC. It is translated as CASSDRDYYNEQFF.

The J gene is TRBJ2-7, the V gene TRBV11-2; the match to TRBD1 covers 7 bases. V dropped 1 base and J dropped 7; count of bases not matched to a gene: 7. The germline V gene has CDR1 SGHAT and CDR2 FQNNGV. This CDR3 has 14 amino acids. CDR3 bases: TGTGCCAGCAGCTTAGGGGACAGCCTGGCGGAGCAGTACTTC. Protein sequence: CASSLGDSLAEQYF.

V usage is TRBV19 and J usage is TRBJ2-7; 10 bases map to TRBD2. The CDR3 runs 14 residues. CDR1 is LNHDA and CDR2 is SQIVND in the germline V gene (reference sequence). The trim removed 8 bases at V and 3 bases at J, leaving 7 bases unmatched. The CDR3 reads CASPGASGSYEQYF. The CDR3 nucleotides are TGTGCCAGTCCTGGGGCTAGCGGGAGCTACGAGCAGTACTTC.

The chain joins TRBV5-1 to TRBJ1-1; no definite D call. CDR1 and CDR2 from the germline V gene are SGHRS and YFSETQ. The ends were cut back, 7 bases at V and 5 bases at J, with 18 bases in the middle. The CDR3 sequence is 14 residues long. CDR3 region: CASEYGYGETEAFF. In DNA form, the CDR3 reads TGCGCCAGCGAATATGGATACGGGGAAACTGAAGCTTTCTTT. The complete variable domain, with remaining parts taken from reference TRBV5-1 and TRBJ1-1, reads KAGVTQTPRYLIKTRGQQVTLSCSPISGHRSVSWYQQTPGQGLQFLFEYFSETQRNKGNFPGRFSGRQFSNSRSEMNVSTLELGDSALYLCASEYGYGETEAFFGQGTRLTVV.